A single T cell receptor beta chain is shown here with its context. Its antigen is not known. Per the study methods: ImmunoSEQ output lacked quality scores and full-length reads, limiting matched filtering. Sequencing was performed with immunoSEQ multiplex PCR; in TCRdb, only in-frame clones are kept and a portion is missing. V, J and clone size derive from that table, while D and trimming were established from the DNA sequence. The sample contains over a million clones, 78% of which appear only once. The CDR3 is 15 amino acids. J gave up 6 bases and V 7 bases, and 11 bases lay outside the gene matches. Germline V gene sequence: CDR1 MDHEN, CDR2 SYDVKM. The sample originates from a study of shared clonotypes between healthy human individuals. Study observations and caveats: Some naive CD4 clonotypes, around 5%, turned up in common across a handful of donors. A reduction in generation probabilities was seen for non-shared clonotypes relative to those shared by all four donors. Researchers sampled only blood; tissue repertoires likely differ.

This TCR came from a man between 18 and 29 years old in good health. Some clones in this sample may be carry-over from other donors' samples. The V and J genes are TRBV28 and TRBJ2-1; 8 nucleotides align to TRBD1. The sample was memory CD4+ T cells from PBMCs. Documented subset: CD45RA-negative fraction. The CDR3 region is CASNILGQVTNEQFF. In DNA, the CDR3 is TGTGCCAGCAATATACTGGGACAGGTTACCAATGAGCAGTTCTTC.